A selection of T cell receptor beta chains follows, all from one sample in a study of T cell changes during pregnancy in multiple sclerosis. Using immunoSEQ multiplex PCR, the repertoire was profiled, and TCRdb retains in-frame clones only, with some absent. The data contain 55,000 to 80,000 clones, 93% of them seen just once; the ten biggest clones take up more than 3%. Sequences were derived from CD8+ T cells from peripheral blood mononuclear cells, sampled in the second trimester of pregnancy. All receptors come from a female donor with multiple sclerosis, enrolled in a pregnancy study. The CDR3 runs from the conserved cysteine through the conserved F or W.

j_gene: TRBJ2-3
len: 15
v_gene: TRBV5-4
CDR3aa: CASSPPGVSTDTQYF

j_gene: TRBJ1-1
len: 11
v_gene: TRBV29-1
CDR3aa: CSVPTNTEAFF

j_gene: TRBJ1-5
len: 13
v_gene: TRBV27
CDR3aa: CASSFSGAGPQHF

j_gene: TRBJ1-1
len: 17
v_gene: TRBV14
CDR3aa: CASSPGQPPSGGTEAFF

j_gene: TRBJ2-3
len: 16
v_gene: TRBV11-2
CDR3aa: CASSFGTRIFADTQYF

j_gene: TRBJ2-7
len: 13
v_gene: TRBV15
CDR3aa: CATSRETAYEQYF

j_gene: TRBJ1-1
len: 15
v_gene: TRBV7-9
CDR3aa: CASSLKQGEDTEAFF

j_gene: TRBJ1-2
len: 15
v_gene: TRBV7-9
CDR3aa: CASSLGRDRNNGYTF

j_gene: TRBJ2-7
len: 14
v_gene: TRBV19
CDR3aa: CASSIFSGSYEQYF

j_gene: TRBJ2-3
len: 15
v_gene: TRBV5-4
CDR3aa: CASSPGLASTDTQYF

j_gene: TRBJ2-1
len: 18
v_gene: TRBV7-6
CDR3aa: CASSQEARDRSAYNEQFF

j_gene: TRBJ2-7
len: 13
v_gene: TRBV11-2
CDR3aa: CASSLGGASEQYF

j_gene: TRBJ2-7
len: 13
v_gene: TRBV7-9
CDR3aa: CASSFTGYYEQYF

j_gene: TRBJ2-1
len: 15
v_gene: TRBV7-9
CDR3aa: CASSPILSSYNEQFF

j_gene: TRBJ2-1
len: 15
v_gene: TRBV27
CDR3aa: CASSLSASSYNEQFF

j_gene: TRBJ2-7
len: 17
v_gene: TRBV13
CDR3aa: CASSSMGGVAGGFEQYF

j_gene: TRBJ1-1
len: 17
v_gene: TRBV6-1
CDR3aa: CASSESPLGRGNTEAFF

j_gene: TRBJ1-3
len: 15
v_gene: TRBV19
CDR3aa: CASSRDTGSGNTIYF